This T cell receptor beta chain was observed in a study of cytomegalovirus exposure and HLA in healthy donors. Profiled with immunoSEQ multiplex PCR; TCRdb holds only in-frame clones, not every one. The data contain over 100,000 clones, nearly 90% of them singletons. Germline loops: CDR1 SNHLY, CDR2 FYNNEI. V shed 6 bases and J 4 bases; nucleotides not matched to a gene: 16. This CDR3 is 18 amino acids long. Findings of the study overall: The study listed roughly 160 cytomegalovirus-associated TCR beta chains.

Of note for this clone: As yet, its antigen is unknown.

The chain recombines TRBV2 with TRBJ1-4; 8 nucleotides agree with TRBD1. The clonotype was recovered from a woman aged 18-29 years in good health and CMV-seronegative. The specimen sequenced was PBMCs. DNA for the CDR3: TGTGCCAGCAGGGGAACCGGGACAGGCGGACCTCTTAATGAAAAACTGTTTTTT. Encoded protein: CASRGTGTGGPLNEKLFF. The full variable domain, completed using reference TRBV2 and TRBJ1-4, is EPEVTQTPSHQVTQMGQEVILRCVPISNHLYFYWYRQILGQKVEFLVSFYNNEISEKSEIFDDQFSVERPDGSNFTLKIRSTKLEDSAMYFCASRGTGTGGPLNEKLFFGSGTQLSVL.